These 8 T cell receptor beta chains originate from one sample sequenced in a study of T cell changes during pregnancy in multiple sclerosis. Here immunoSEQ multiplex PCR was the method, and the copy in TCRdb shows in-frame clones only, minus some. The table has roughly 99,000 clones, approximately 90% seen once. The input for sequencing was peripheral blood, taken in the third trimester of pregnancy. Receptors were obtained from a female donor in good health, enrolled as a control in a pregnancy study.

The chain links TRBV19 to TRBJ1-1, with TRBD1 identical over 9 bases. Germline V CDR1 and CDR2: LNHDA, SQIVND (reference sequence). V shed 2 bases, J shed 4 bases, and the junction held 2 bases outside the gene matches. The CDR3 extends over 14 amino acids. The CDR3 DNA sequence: TGTGCCAGTAGTATAAAGACAGGGGGCACTGAAGCTTTCTTT. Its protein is CASSIKTGGTEAFF.

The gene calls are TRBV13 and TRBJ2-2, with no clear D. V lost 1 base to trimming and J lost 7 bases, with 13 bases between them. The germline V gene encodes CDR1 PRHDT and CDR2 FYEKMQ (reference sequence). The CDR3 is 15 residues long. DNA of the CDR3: TGTGCCAGCAGCTTAGCCCACCTCGTGCGCGGGGAGCTGTTTTTT. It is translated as CASSLAHLVRGELFF.

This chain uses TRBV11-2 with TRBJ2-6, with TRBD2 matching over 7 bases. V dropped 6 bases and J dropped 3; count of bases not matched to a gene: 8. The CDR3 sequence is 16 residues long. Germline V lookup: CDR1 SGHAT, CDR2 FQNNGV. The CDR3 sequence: CASRTSGRDGANVLTF. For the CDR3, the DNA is TGTGCCAGCAGGACATCAGGGAGGGATGGGGCCAACGTCCTGACTTTC.

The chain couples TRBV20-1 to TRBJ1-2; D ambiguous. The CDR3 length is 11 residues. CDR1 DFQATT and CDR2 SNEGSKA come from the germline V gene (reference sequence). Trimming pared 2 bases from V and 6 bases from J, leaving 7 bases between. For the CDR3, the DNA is TGCAGTGCTAGACGAGGGAATGGCTACACCTTC. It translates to CSARRGNGYTF.

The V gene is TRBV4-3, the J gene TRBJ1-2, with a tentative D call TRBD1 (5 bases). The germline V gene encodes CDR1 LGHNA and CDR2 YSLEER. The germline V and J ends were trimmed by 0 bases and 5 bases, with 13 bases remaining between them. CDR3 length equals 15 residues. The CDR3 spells CASSQDLKGLYGYTF. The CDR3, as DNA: TGCGCCAGCAGCCAAGATCTTAAGGGGCTATATGGCTACACCTTC.

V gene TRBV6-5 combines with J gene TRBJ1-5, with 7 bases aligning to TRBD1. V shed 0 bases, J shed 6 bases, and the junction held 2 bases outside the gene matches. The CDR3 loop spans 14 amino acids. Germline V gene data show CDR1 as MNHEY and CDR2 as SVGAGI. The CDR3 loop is CASSYSTGSQPQHF. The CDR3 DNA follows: TGTGCCAGCAGTTACTCGACAGGGTCTCAGCCCCAGCATTTT.

The DNA for the CDR3 is TGTGCCAGCAGTTTAACGGCCCTGAGGGAGCAGTACTTC. Amino acids: CASSLTALREQYF. This rearrangement joins TRBV28 to TRBJ2-7, with D unresolved. The CDR3 has 13 residues. Germline-derived CDR1 and CDR2 are MDHEN and SYDVKM. V lost 2 bases, J lost 7 bases, and 12 bases lay in between.

The CDR3 loop is CASSFVPQGEAFF. In nucleotides, the CDR3 is TGTGCCAGCAGCTTTGTGCCACAGGGGGAAGCTTTCTTT. This chain links TRBV5-4 with TRBJ1-1, with TRBD1 matching 7 bases. V gave up 2 bases and J gave up 8 bases; unmatched junction bases: 6. This CDR3 region has 13 residues. The germline V gene encodes CDR1 SGHNT and CDR2 YYREEE (reference sequence).